These T cell receptor beta chains were read from a single sample in a study of T cell responses to AZD1222 COVID-19 vaccine. Profiled with immunoSEQ multiplex PCR; TCRdb holds only in-frame clones, not every one. The sample contains fewer than 150,000 clones, 88% of which appear only once. The specimen was peripheral blood, collected on day 0 of AZD1222 vaccination. The receptors were sampled from an adult in good health. The CDR3 runs from the conserved cysteine through the conserved F or W.

>TRBJ1-5|TRBV15
CATSRGTVGQPQHF
>TRBJ1-2|TRBV2
CASSGSDRGPLLYGYTF
>TRBJ2-4|TRBV30
CAWSLGQGLRIQYF
>TRBJ2-3|TRBV28
CASSPGLAGTQYF
>TRBJ1-2|TRBV5-6
CASSWNQWRGYSYGYTF
>TRBJ1-2|TRBV7-3
CASSSRLGDGYTF
>TRBJ1-2|TRBV19
CASKARQSLNGYTF
>TRBJ1-2|TRBV29-1
CSVEDLGDKSYGYTF
>TRBJ1-1|TRBV19
CASSPLHTTPEAFF
>TRBJ1-1|TRBV6-6
CASSFEGRDTEAFF
>TRBJ1-1|TRBV6-4
CASSVGGGDGVAFF
>TRBJ2-2|TRBV11-2
CASSFSPVAPHGELFF
>TRBJ2-1|TRBV27
CASWKRELGYNEQFF
>TRBJ1-1|TRBV28
CASTRTETYTEAFF
>TRBJ2-1|TRBV4-3
CASSQGDRRNNEQFF
>TRBJ1-1|TRBV28
CASSLAGAGYGTEAFF
>TRBJ1-1|TRBV18
CASSPPEVNTEAFF
>TRBJ2-7|TRBV11-3
CASSRGIDYEQYF
>TRBJ2-5|TRBV3-1/TRBV3-2
CASSQAIGGWETQYF
>TRBJ1-5|TRBV27
CASSLSLTTEEHF
>TRBJ2-2|TRBV30
CAWSPVLAPNTGELFF
>TRBJ1-1|TRBV30
CAWSTGLGTTEAFF
>TRBJ2-7|TRBV9
CASSVEGASPYEQYF
>TRBJ1-4|TRBV7-2
CASSSGPGTGDEKLFF
>TRBJ2-1|TRBV3-1/TRBV3-2
CASSLGVVSDNEQFF
>TRBJ1-2|TRBV5-3
CARSAGQSPGGGGKGYTF
>TRBJ1-5|TRBV6-6
CASREGDQPQHF
>TRBJ1-2|TRBV2
CASSVRVNYGYTF
>TRBJ2-1|TRBV2
CASRDSGSPNNEQFF
>TRBJ2-1|TRBV9
CASTRESGYNEQFF
>TRBJ2-7|TRBV6-2/TRBV6-3
CASSLALYEQYF
>TRBJ1-2|TRBV4-1
CASSQAGGNYGYTF
>TRBJ1-3|TRBV2
CASMGDGNTIYF
>TRBJ2-7|TRBV7-2
CASSPPKNEQYF
>TRBJ2-5|TRBV6-5
CASRPGGVWETQYF
>TRBJ1-1|TRBV4-2
CASSDMSNTEAFF
>TRBJ2-1|TRBV6-5
CASSYSFRAHGDEQFF
>TRBJ1-4|TRBV5-4
CASSPGRAEKLFF
>TRBJ2-5|TRBV20-1
CSAIGGTQYF
>TRBJ1-3|TRBV28
CASSFSDRAGNTIYF
>TRBJ1-1|TRBV7-9
CASSRGQFPTEAFF
>TRBJ1-2|TRBV13
CASSTPGQKYGYTF
>TRBJ2-1|TRBV28
CASSLPTSRHNEQFF
>TRBJ2-7|TRBV10-3
CAISEDSYEQYF
>TRBJ2-5|TRBV4-2
CASSQGLVSETQYF
>TRBJ2-1|TRBV7-2
CASSWTSGRAAGNEQFF
>TRBJ2-7|TRBV19
CASAHEVNYEQYF
>TRBJ2-2|TRBV14
CASSQETRLAGVSGELFF
>TRBJ2-7|TRBV11-2
CASRAGVWNEQYF
>TRBJ1-1|TRBV12-3/TRBV12-4
CASSLDRGEWAFF
>TRBJ1-1|TRBV12-3/TRBV12-4
CASIGFVGTEAFF
>TRBJ1-1|TRBV4-2
CASSRRQGWIFHTEAFF
>TRBJ2-2|TRBV2
CASKPRLAGAFGELFF
>TRBJ2-7|TRBV11-1
CASSLEEQYF
>TRBJ2-7|TRBV13
CASSLGSSYEQYF
>TRBJ2-1|TRBV9
CASSVGGGRNARQFF
>TRBJ2-1|TRBV4-1
CASSLIQIRGTSGGWDEQFF
>TRBJ2-6|TRBV28
CASRVPGQGIPGANVLTF
>TRBJ2-1|TRBV25-1
CASSESNEQFF
>TRBJ2-3|TRBV3-1/TRBV3-2
CASSPGPGLATDTQYF